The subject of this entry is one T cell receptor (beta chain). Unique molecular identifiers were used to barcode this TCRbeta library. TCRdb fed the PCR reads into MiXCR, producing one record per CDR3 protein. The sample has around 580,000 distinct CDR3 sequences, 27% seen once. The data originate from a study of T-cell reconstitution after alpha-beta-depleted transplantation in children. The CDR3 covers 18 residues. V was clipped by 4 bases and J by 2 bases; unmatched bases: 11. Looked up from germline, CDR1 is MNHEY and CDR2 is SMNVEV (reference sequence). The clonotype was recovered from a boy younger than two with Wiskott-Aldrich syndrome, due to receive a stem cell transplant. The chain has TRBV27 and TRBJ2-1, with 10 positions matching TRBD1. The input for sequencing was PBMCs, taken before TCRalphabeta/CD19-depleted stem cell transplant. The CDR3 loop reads CASSSGTGEIGAYNEQFF. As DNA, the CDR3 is TGTGCCAGCAGTTCCGGGACAGGGGAAATTGGGGCCTACAATGAGCAGTTCTTC.